A single T cell receptor beta chain is shown here with its context. The data belong to a study of cytomegalovirus exposure and HLA in healthy donors. Trimming left V 4 bases short and J 3 bases short, with 16 bases between. Per the germline V gene, CDR1 is MGHDK and CDR2 is SYGVNS. This CDR3 region has 16 residues. 13 Jbeta primers and 60 Vbeta primers were used for the PCR. As processed by the authors: Later work found 74 million or so unique TCR beta chains, with 9.5 million to 14 million shared. TCRdb keeps only in-frame clones here, not all; method: immunoSEQ multiplex PCR. Clonal size and the V and J genes are those of that table, whereas D and trimming came from the DNA. This sample carries 230,000 or so clones, nearly 95% of them seen once, and the ten largest clones take around 1.7%.

Sample: PBMCs. The V call is TRBV25-1, the J call TRBJ2-1, with D possibly matching TRBD2 (6 bases). The receptor's source is a girl aged 2-10 years in good health and CMV-seronegative. The CDR3, as DNA: TGTGCCAGCAGTGGGCTTACGCAGGGAGGCTACAATGAGCAGTTCTTC. Its translation is CASSGLTQGGYNEQFF.